This TCR beta chain was recovered during a study of PD-1 blockade in classical Hodgkin lymphoma. Study outcomes and limitations: Significantly greater TCR diversity emerged by C4D1 in CD4+ cells but not CD8+ cells. Newly diagnosed patients had baseline TCR diversity that was reportedly lower than that of healthy donors.

Produced via immunoSEQ multiplex PCR; TCRdb's table is partial and in-frame only. In the table there are more than 140,000 clones, approximately 72% of which are singletons. The V gene lost 3 bases and the J gene lost 7 bases, with 7 bases spanning the gap. Germline-derived CDR1 and CDR2 are SEHNR and FQNEAQ (reference sequence). The CDR3 extends over 12 amino acids. Points on this clone: No antigen is known for it.

Each and every patient relapsed after autologous stem cell transplantation, and patients got differing brentuximab vedotin exposure. The clonotype comes from a human donor with classical Hodgkin lymphoma. Sequenced here: peripheral blood mononuclear cells (PBMCs), sampled before the second cycle of nivolumab. The J gene is TRBJ1-5, the V gene TRBV7-9; possibly TRBD1 for D (5 bases). CDR3: CASSFQGQPQHF. The CDR3 coding sequence is TGTGCCAGCAGCTTTCAGGGACAGCCCCAGCATTTT.